What follows are 32 T cell receptor beta chains derived from one specimen sequenced in a study of T cell responses to AZD1222 COVID-19 vaccine. Assay used: immunoSEQ multiplex PCR; TCRdb lists only in-frame clones, some missing. The data contain 130,000 to 150,000 clones, roughly 88% of them singletons. The sample consisted of peripheral blood, taken on day 0 of AZD1222 vaccination. Receptor source: an adult in good health.

The sample holds one count of this clone. The rearrangement joins TRBV4-2 to TRBJ2-7, with D perhaps matching TRBD2 (7 bases). The V gene's germline CDR1 is LGHNA and CDR2 YNFKEQ. This CDR3 comprises 15 residues. V lost 1 base to trimming and J lost 4 bases, with 14 bases between them. Here the CDR3 reads CASSQGGGGKYEQYF. Written as DNA, the CDR3 is TGTGCCAGCAGCCAAGGGGGAGGGGGGAAATACGAGCAGTACTTC.

The chain carries TRBV21-1 and TRBJ1-5; the tabulated D call, TRBD1, remains unverified against the DNA. TRBV21-1 is flagged as a pseudogene. There are 18 residues in the CDR3. The CDR3 nucleotides read TGTGCCAGCAGCATCTTTACTTGGACAGGCCAAGCGAATCAGCCCCAGCATTTT. It encodes CASSIFTWTGQANQPQHF.

V gene TRBV28 combines with J gene TRBJ2-6; D gene ambiguous. V lost 3 bases to trimming and J lost 0 bases, with 15 bases between them. Per the germline V gene, CDR1 is MDHEN and CDR2 is SYDVKM. The CDR3 covers 18 residues. CDR3: CASSFDLGKGSGANVLTF. CDR3 in DNA: TGTGCCAGCAGTTTCGATTTGGGAAAGGGCTCTGGGGCCAACGTCCTGACTTTC.

The chain has TRBV11-3 and TRBJ2-3; 12 nucleotides agree with TRBD1. Germline V gene data show CDR1 as SGHNT and CDR2 as YENEEA. This CDR3 is built from 17 residues. J gave up 1 base and V 3 bases, and 5 bases lay outside the gene matches. The CDR3 region has the DNA TGTGCCAGCAGCTTCGAGGGGACAGGGGGCGGCACAGATACGCAGTATTTT. Its protein is CASSFEGTGGGTDTQYF. The variable domain in full, with the rest retrieved from reference TRBV11-3 and TRBJ2-3, is EAGVVQSPRYKIIEKKQPVAFWCNPISGHNTLYWYLQNLGQGPELLIRYENEEAVDDSQLPKDRFSAERLKGVDSTLKIQPAELGDSAVYLCASSFEGTGGGTDTQYFGPGTRLTVL.

This chain uses TRBV3-1 (or the pseudogene TRBV3-2) with TRBJ2-7, with TRBD1 matching over 8 bases. The CDR3 spans 15 residues. Trimming removed 4 bases from V and 6 bases from J; junction bases left unmatched: 11. CDR1 is LGHDT and CDR2 is YNNKEL in the germline V gene (reference sequence). For the CDR3, the DNA is TGTGCCAGCAGCCTTTCTAAGGGACAGGAACCCGAGCAGTACTTC. This translates into CASSLSKGQEPEQYF.

The chain carries TRBV5-4 and TRBJ2-1; tentative D call: TRBD2 (6 bases). V shed 4 bases and J shed 11 bases, with 13 bases lying between them. CDR1 and CDR2 (germline): SGHNT, YYREEE (reference sequence). The CDR3 has 12 residues. This CDR3 reads CASSSPREKQFF. The CDR3 DNA reads TGTGCCAGCAGCAGCCCCCGGGAGAAGCAGTTCTTC.

V is TRBV7-2 and J is TRBJ2-7; D gene uncertain. This CDR3 has 15 amino acids. The germline V gene encodes CDR1 SGHTA and CDR2 FQGNSA. Trimming took off 1 base at V and 2 bases at J, with 12 bases between the two ends. The CDR3 protein is CASSLETGHTYEQYF. As DNA, the CDR3 is TGTGCCAGCAGCTTAGAGACGGGTCATACCTACGAGCAGTACTTC.

This sequence joins TRBV12-3 or TRBV12-4 and TRBJ1-5; no clear D gene. This CDR3 spans 13 amino acids. The V and J ends lost 3 bases and 3 bases respectively, with 6 bases between them. Written as DNA, the CDR3 is TGTGCCAGCAGTTTGAATTTCAATCAGCCCCAGCATTTT. This encodes CASSLNFNQPQHF.

The chain carries TRBV30 and TRBJ2-2; 11 bases are shared with TRBD2. The CDR3 covers 14 residues. Germline values: CDR1 GTSNPN, CDR2 SVGIG (reference sequence). Losses at the gene ends were 5 bases for V and 5 bases for J; bases not matched to a gene: 4. This chain's CDR3 is CAWGLAGGTGELFF. CDR3 DNA: TGTGCCTGGGGACTAGCGGGTGGAACCGGGGAGCTGTTTTTT.

The chain recombines TRBV5-1 with TRBJ2-7, with 13 positions matching TRBD2. V was pared by 7 bases and J by 2 bases, with 9 bases of the junction left unmatched. This CDR3 has 16 amino acids. The germline gives CDR1 SGHRS, CDR2 YFSETQ. Here the CDR3 DNA reads TGCGCCAGCTTTGGGACTAGCGGGACTCGGACCTACGAGCAGTACTTC. Protein product: CASFGTSGTRTYEQYF.

The CDR3 nucleotides are TGTGCCACCAGTGAGTGCGACAGGGAAAGTGCCCCCCGTCCCTATGGGCAGTACTTC. As protein: CATSECDRESAPRPYGQYF. The V and J genes are TRBV24-1 and TRBJ2-7, with 7 bases identical to TRBD1. V trimming: 4 bases; J trimming: 9 bases; junction bases outside the gene matches: 26. Germline V gene data show CDR1 as KGHDR and CDR2 as SFDVKD. The CDR3 extends over 19 amino acids.

The chain has TRBV5-1 and TRBJ1-2; no clear D gene. The CDR3 spans 13 residues. Germline lookup yields CDR1 SGHRS and CDR2 YFSETQ. Trimming left V 0 bases short and J 8 bases short, with 11 bases between. CDR3 sequence: CASSLGTSWGYTF. Written as DNA, the CDR3 is TGCGCCAGCAGCTTGGGGACCTCATGGGGCTACACCTTC.

The V call is TRBV19, the J call TRBJ1-5; 7 nucleotides line up with TRBD1. Germline CDR1 and CDR2: LNHDA and SQIVND (reference sequence). The CDR3 has 14 residues. The V gene end was trimmed by 7 bases and the J gene end by 6 bases; junction bases not matched to a gene: 9. The CDR3 sequence: CASTRGGGGQPQHF. For the CDR3, the DNA is TGTGCCAGTACCCGAGGAGGGGGCGGTCAGCCCCAGCATTTT.

The chain employs TRBV15 and TRBJ2-2; no clear D gene. The length of the CDR3 is 17 residues. Per the germline V gene, CDR1 is LNHNV and CDR2 is YYDKDF (reference sequence). Trimming left V 2 bases short and J 0 bases short, with 13 bases between. The CDR3 DNA sequence: TGTGCCACCAGCAGACCCGACCTGGGTCCGAACACCGGGGAGCTGTTTTTT. Residues: CATSRPDLGPNTGELFF. Drawing the rest from reference TRBV15 and TRBJ2-2, the complete variable domain is DAMVIQNPRYQVTQFGKPVTLSCSQTLNHNVMYWYQQKSSQAPKLLFHYYDKDFNNEADTPDNFQSRRPNTSFCFLDIRSPGLGDTAMYLCATSRPDLGPNTGELFFGEGSRLTVL.

The chain carries TRBV4-3 and TRBJ2-2; D is undetermined. Per germline, CDR1 LGHNA and CDR2 YSLEER. The V gene lost 0 bases and the J gene lost 7 bases, with 21 bases spanning the gap. The CDR3 sequence is 18 residues long. The CDR3 sequence is CASSQETRLVPSGGELFF. In DNA, the CDR3 is TGCGCCAGCAGCCAAGAAACACGTCTCGTCCCGTCGGGCGGGGAGCTGTTTTTT.

The chain has TRBV11-2 and TRBJ2-1, with 10 nucleotides matching TRBD2. Unmatched junction bases numbered 11, after V lost 5 bases and J lost 10 bases. This CDR3 has 15 amino acids. In germline, CDR1 is SGHAT, CDR2 FQNNGV. The CDR3: CASSLNSGGQGEQFF. DNA for the CDR3: TGTGCCAGCAGCCTCAATAGCGGGGGGCAGGGCGAGCAGTTCTTC.

CDR3 loop: CASSSPQGGGSAEAFF. For the CDR3, the DNA is TGTGCCAGCAGCTCACCCCAAGGGGGCGGGAGCGCTGAAGCTTTCTTT. V gene TRBV11-2 combines with J gene TRBJ1-1, with TRBD1 matching 7 bases. The CDR3 is 16 amino acids. Trimming at V came to 4 bases and at J to 6 bases, leaving 14 bases not matched to a gene. The V gene's germline CDR1 is SGHAT and CDR2 FQNNGV.

The chain has TRBV28 and TRBJ2-1; the match to TRBD2 covers 13 bases. Germline lookup yields CDR1 MDHEN and CDR2 SYDVKM. The length of the CDR3 is 14 residues. Germline trimming cut 7 bases from V and 7 bases from J; bases unmatched to any gene: 4. The CDR3 DNA reads TGTGCCAGCACCAGACTAGCGGGAGGTAATGAGCAGTTCTTC. Translation gives CASTRLAGGNEQFF.

This sequence joins TRBV18 and TRBJ2-7; D remains unclear. Germline loops: CDR1 KGHSH, CDR2 LQKENI. The CDR3 has 12 residues. The germline V and J ends were trimmed by 2 bases and 5 bases, with 7 bases remaining between them. The CDR3 is CASSPTPHEQYF. The DNA of the CDR3 is TGTGCCAGCTCACCAACTCCGCACGAGCAGTACTTC.

The J gene is TRBJ2-3, the V gene TRBV5-6, with TRBD2 matching 14 bases. There are 17 residues in the CDR3. V lost 1 base to trimming and J lost 7 bases; unmatched junction nucleotides: 8. Per germline, CDR1 SGHDT and CDR2 YYEEEE. CDR3 coding DNA: TGTGCCAGCAGCTTGTCCGGGACTAGCGGGAGTCGAAATACGCAGTATTTT. Translated, it gives CASSLSGTSGSRNTQYF.

The rearrangement links TRBV25-1 to TRBJ2-1; 10 nucleotides match TRBD2. CDR1 and CDR2 (germline): MGHDK, SYGVNS. This CDR3 has 15 amino acids. V lost 3 bases and J lost 3; bases outside the gene matches: 2. The CDR3 loop reads CASSDGTSDYNEQFF. The CDR3 DNA is TGTGCCAGCAGTGACGGGACTAGCGACTACAATGAGCAGTTCTTC.

The rearrangement uses TRBV18 and TRBJ1-2; TRBD1 matches at 9 bases. Trimming took 1 base from V and 8 from J; bases not matched to a gene: 2. The CDR3 is 13 residues long. Per germline, CDR1 KGHSH and CDR2 LQKENI. CDR3 DNA sequence: TGTGCCAGCTCACCACTCGACAGGGGGGGCTACACCTTC. Translation: CASSPLDRGGYTF.

This rearrangement joins TRBV6-6 to TRBJ1-4; a possible D gene is TRBD1 (6 bases). V was cut by 5 bases and J by 7 bases, with 11 bases left in between. The CDR3 totals 13 residues. Per germline, CDR1 MNHNY and CDR2 SVGAGI (reference sequence). Here the CDR3 DNA reads TGTGCCAGCAGTAGGACAGAGATTGAAAAACTGTTTTTT. Its translation is CASSRTEIEKLFF.

With regard to this clone: Other DNA sequences in this sample translate to the same CDR3. This chain links TRBV29-1 with TRBJ1-1; weak D call: TRBD1 (5 bases). This CDR3 has 13 amino acids. CDR1 is SQVTM and CDR2 is ANQGSEA in the germline V gene. Trimming took 3 bases from V and 0 from J, leaving 8 bases between them. CDR3 region: CSVDRGMNTEAFF. CDR3 bases: TGCAGCGTTGATCGGGGGATGAACACTGAAGCTTTCTTT.

In its sample, this clone was seen a few times. The chain is built from TRBV28 and TRBJ1-1, with TRBD1 matching 7 bases. The CDR3 is 11 amino acids. Germline-derived CDR1 and CDR2 are MDHEN and SYDVKM. V lost 4 bases to trimming and J lost 11 bases; unmatched junction nucleotides: 4. The CDR3 here is CASSSSGGAFF. Here the CDR3 DNA reads TGTGCCAGCAGTTCCTCAGGGGGGGCTTTCTTT.

In nucleotides, the CDR3 is TGTGCCAGCCACGAAACGGGAGGAGAGACCCAGTACTTC. This encodes CASHETGGETQYF. The chain uses TRBV12-3 or TRBV12-4 and TRBJ2-5; 7 bases are shared with TRBD2. The CDR3 has 13 amino acids. J lost 4 bases, V lost 8 bases, and 7 bases had no gene match.

The chain carries TRBV6-5 and TRBJ1-1, with D perhaps TRBD1 (5 bases). The CDR3 has 16 residues. Germline V gene sequence: CDR1 MNHEY, CDR2 SVGAGI. Trimming shortened V by 0 bases and J by 4 bases, and 15 bases separated the two germline ends. The CDR3 protein is CASSYSRWGSSTEAFF. Here the CDR3 DNA reads TGTGCCAGCAGTTACTCTAGATGGGGGAGTAGCACTGAAGCTTTCTTT.

This clone was observed once. The J gene is TRBJ2-3, the V gene TRBV5-8; possibly TRBD1 for D (6 bases). Between the trimmed V and J ends, which lost 0 bases and 1 base, there was a span of 6 bases. CDR3 length equals 14 residues. Germline-derived CDR1 and CDR2 are SGHTS and YDEGEE. CDR3 sequence (DNA): TGTGCCAGCAGCTTGGACAGGGGCACAGATACGCAGTATTTT. Protein sequence: CASSLDRGTDTQYF.

This chain uses TRBV10-3 with TRBJ2-5; 7 bases match TRBD1. Germline V gives CDR1 ENHRY, CDR2 SYGVKD. The length of the CDR3 is 14 residues. The V and J ends lost 7 bases and 2 bases, in that order; junction bases with no gene match: 7. The CDR3 nucleotides read TGTGCCATCAAGGCAGGGGGACCACAAGAGACCCAGTACTTC. Translated: CAIKAGGPQETQYF.

The V call is TRBV9, the J call TRBJ2-2; TRBD2 matches at 11 bases. Germline loops: CDR1 SGDLS, CDR2 YYNGEE. Unmatched junction bases numbered 9, after V lost 4 bases and J lost 7 bases. The CDR3 is made up of 16 amino acids. CDR3 in amino acids: CASSIQTGTSGGELFF. CDR3 sequence (DNA): TGTGCCAGCAGCATACAAACCGGGACTAGCGGCGGGGAGCTGTTTTTT.

On this clone itself: This sample includes further DNA sequences coding for the same CDR3. The genes are TRBV6-1 and TRBJ1-2; unclear D gene. Germline V gene lookup returns CDR1 MNHNS and CDR2 SASEGT. The CDR3 has 12 amino acids. Trimming removed 1 base from V and 5 bases from J, with 5 bases in between. The CDR3 protein is CASSEVGYGYTF. CDR3 nucleotide sequence: TGTGCCAGCAGTGAAGTCGGGTATGGCTACACCTTC.

The J gene is TRBJ1-2, the V gene TRBV7-3; D is ambiguous. The germline V gene has CDR1 SGHTA and CDR2 FQGTGA. Trimming shortened V by 4 bases and J by 0 bases, and 18 bases separated the two germline ends. This CDR3 is 17 amino acids long. The CDR3, as DNA: TGTGCCAGCAGCTCACAAGGACGTTACCAAGCTAACTATGGCTACACCTTC. This gives the protein CASSSQGRYQANYGYTF.